These 26 T cell receptor beta chains were sequenced from one sample in a study of CD8 T cells in ankylosing spondylitis. TCRdb ran MiXCR on the 5' RACE reads and lists one entry per CDR3 protein. The profile shows 150,000 to 200,000 distinct CDR3 sequences, approximately 10% of them singletons. Source material: blood, either unsorted or a sorted T cell fraction (not recorded which). These receptor sequences come from a male donor with ankylosing spondylitis or in good health (not recorded which).

This clonotype was seen repeatedly, ten times or more. The V and J genes are TRBV5-1 and TRBJ1-2; 10 bases are a match to TRBD1. The length of the CDR3 is 14 residues. Trimming removed 6 bases from V and 5 bases from J; junction bases left unmatched: 7. Germline V gene sequence: CDR1 SGHRS, CDR2 YFSETQ. The DNA of the CDR3 is TGCGCCAGCACCTTCGGGACAGGGGATTATGGCTACACCTTC. Protein sequence: CASTFGTGDYGYTF.

This clonotype has at least ten counts. The rearrangement joins TRBV20-1 to TRBJ1-2; D call uncertain. The CDR3 consists of 15 residues. Germline values: CDR1 DFQATT, CDR2 SNEGSKA (reference sequence). The V end lost 1 base, the J end lost 6 bases, and 18 bases lay between the germline ends. CDR3 in DNA: TGCAGTGCTAGAGCGGTAGGAAGGTTGGGCGATGGCTACACCTTC. Residues: CSARAVGRLGDGYTF.

This clonotype was counted many times. V gene TRBV7-6 combines with J gene TRBJ1-6, with TRBD1 identical over 8 bases. J lost 9 bases, V lost 5 bases, and 15 bases had no gene match. Germline values: CDR1 SGHVS, CDR2 FNYEAQ. The CDR3 has 17 amino acids. The CDR3 sequence is CASSPGQGRTTRSPLHF. CDR3 coding DNA: TGTGCCAGCAGCCCCGGACAGGGACGTACCACGCGTTCACCCCTCCACTTT.

The chain links TRBV11-2 to TRBJ2-5; 8 bases agree with TRBD1. The CDR3 runs 14 residues. V was clipped by 2 bases and J by 6 bases; unmatched bases: 5. In germline, CDR1 is SGHAT, CDR2 FQNNGV. The CDR3 bases are TGTGCCAGCAGCTTACCCACAGGGGGACAGACCCAGTACTTC. Residues: CASSLPTGGQTQYF.

This clonotype occurred many times. The chain combines TRBV21-1 with TRBJ1-5. TRBV21-1 is termed a pseudogene. This CDR3 spans 15 amino acids. CDR3 in DNA: TGTGCCAGCAGCAAGCGGGGGAGAAGAGAGCAGCCCCAGCATTTT. It encodes CASSKRGRREQPQHF.

The chain employs TRBV5-1 and TRBJ1-5; maybe TRBD1 (5 bases). In germline, CDR1 is SGHRS, CDR2 YFSETQ. V lost 0 bases and J lost 7, with 8 bases in between. The CDR3 has 13 amino acids. The CDR3 DNA sequence: TGCGCCAGCAGCTTGGGTACAGGCCAGCCCCAGCATTTT. Translation: CASSLGTGQPQHF.

The chain joins TRBV7-9 to TRBJ2-7, with D possibly TRBD2 on 7 matching bases. CDR3 length equals 12 residues. CDR1 and CDR2 (germline): SEHNR, FQNEAQ (reference sequence). V lost 3 bases, J lost 6 bases, and 9 bases lay in between. CDR3 sequence reads: CASSFRGGEQYF. In nucleotides, the CDR3 is TGTGCCAGCAGCTTTAGGGGGGGCGAGCAGTACTTC.

V gene TRBV11-2 combines with J gene TRBJ1-1; tentative D call: TRBD1 (6 bases). This CDR3 is 13 amino acids long. Trimming removed 3 bases from V and 4 bases from J, with 9 bases in between. Germline V lookup: CDR1 SGHAT, CDR2 FQNNGV. CDR3 coding DNA: TGTGCCAGCAGCTTCCCAGGGGTCACTGAAGCTTTCTTT. Translating it yields CASSFPGVTEAFF.

The chain recombines TRBV6-2 or TRBV6-3 with TRBJ1-5; TRBD1 is a possible D gene (5 bases). The CDR3 runs to 14 residues. Germline lookup yields CDR1 MNHEY and CDR2 SVGEGT. With 7 bases removed from V and 4 bases from J, the gap between germline ends came to 14 bases. This CDR3 is CASKGREFNQPQHF. The CDR3 DNA follows: TGTGCCAGCAAGGGCAGGGAATTTAATCAGCCCCAGCATTTT.

This clonotype was recorded at least ten times. The chain is built from TRBV5-1 and TRBJ2-7, with a possible D match to TRBD1 (6 bases). V dropped 1 base and J dropped 3 bases, with 11 bases sitting between them. Per germline, CDR1 SGHRS and CDR2 YFSETQ. The CDR3 extends over 14 amino acids. The CDR3 DNA reads as TGCGCCAGCAGCTTGTCAGGGGACAACTACGAGCAGTACTTC. Translating gives CASSLSGDNYEQYF.

This clonotype occurred many times. The CDR3 here is CSARFENTGELFF. For the CDR3, the DNA is TGCAGTGCCCGCTTCGAGAACACCGGGGAGCTGTTTTTT. The J gene is TRBJ2-2, the V gene TRBV20-1; no clear D gene. The CDR3 covers 13 residues. Germline V CDR1 and CDR2: DFQATT, SNEGSKA (reference sequence). V was shortened by 6 bases and J by 1 base, with 9 bases between the two germline ends.

This clonotype was observed many times. The chain recombines TRBV10-3 with TRBJ2-1; D is perhaps TRBD1 (6 bases). Between the trimmed V and J ends, which lost 10 bases and 9 bases, there was a span of 16 bases. The CDR3 is 12 amino acids. The germline CDR1 and CDR2 sequences are ENHRY and SYGVKD. The DNA of the CDR3 is TGTGCCACCCGGACAGAGGCGGGTGAGCAGTTCTTC. Translation: CATRTEAGEQFF.

The chain employs TRBV5-1 and TRBJ2-1; 9 nucleotides agree with TRBD1. V gave up 4 bases and J gave up 5 bases; unmatched junction bases: 7. CDR1 is SGHRS, CDR2 YFSETQ, per germline. The CDR3 extends over 15 amino acids. DNA of the CDR3: TGCGCCAGCAGCGGCGACAGGGGGACCCACAATGAGCAGTTCTTC. The encoded protein is CASSGDRGTHNEQFF.

This clonotype was observed at least ten times. The CDR3 here is CASSYMGGSLYEQYF. CDR3 coding DNA: TGTGCCAGCAGTTACATGGGGGGGAGCCTCTACGAGCAGTACTTC. This chain links TRBV6-2 or TRBV6-3 with TRBJ2-7, with 7 bases fitting TRBD2. This CDR3 is 15 amino acids long. CDR1 is MNHEY, CDR2 SVGEGT, per germline. With V trimmed by 2 bases and J by 3 bases, 7 bases remained unmatched.

This clonotype was recorded a few times. The chain links TRBV7-2 to TRBJ2-3, with a possible D match to TRBD1 (5 bases). The V gene's germline CDR1 is SGHTA and CDR2 FQGNSA. V lost 5 bases, J lost 6 bases, and 18 bases lay in between. The CDR3 consists of 15 residues. The CDR3 protein is CASSPSGQGGDTQYF. In DNA, the CDR3 is TGTGCCAGCAGCCCCTCGGGTCAGGGCGGCGATACGCAGTATTTT. Together with reference TRBV7-2 and TRBJ2-3, the CDR3 gives the full variable domain: GAGVSQSPSNKVTEKGKDVELRCDPISGHTALYWYRQSLGQGLEFLIYFQGNSAPDKSGLPSDRFSAERTGGSVSTLTIQRTQQEDSAVYLCASSPSGQGGDTQYFGPGTRLTVL.

On this clonotype itself: This may be a read error: a much more frequent sequence differs by one nucleotide. The V call is TRBV3-1, the J call TRBJ2-7, with TRBD2 identical over 8 bases. The germline V gene encodes CDR1 LGHDT and CDR2 YNNKEL (reference sequence). This CDR3 is 13 amino acids long. J gave up 7 bases and V 3 bases, and 5 bases lay outside the gene matches. The CDR3 DNA follows: TGTGCCAGCAGCCACGGAGGCGGGAGGGAGCAGTACTTC. This codes for CASSHGGGREQYF.

This clonotype has a count of ten or more. The chain employs TRBV19 and TRBJ2-3, with 8 bases aligning to TRBD2. The CDR3 runs 15 residues. Germline V gives CDR1 LNHDA, CDR2 SQIVND (reference sequence). The V segment lost 4 bases and the J segment 4 bases; nucleotides outside the gene matches: 7. The DNA for the CDR3 is TGTGCCAGTAGTACCGGGACTAGAAGCGCAGATACGCAGTATTTT. As protein: CASSTGTRSADTQYF.

This clonotype was found many times. CDR3 sequence: CASSLKYTQYF. For the CDR3, the DNA is TGTGCCAGCAGCTTGAAGTATACGCAGTATTTT. V usage is TRBV5-5 and J usage is TRBJ2-3, with D uncertain. V was shortened by 1 base and J by 7 bases, with 4 bases between the two germline ends. The CDR3 spans 11 residues. Germline V gives CDR1 SGHKS, CDR2 YYEKEE (reference sequence).

This clonotype was observed many times. This chain uses TRBV5-1 with TRBJ2-1, with TRBD1 identical over 7 bases. The germline gives CDR1 SGHRS, CDR2 YFSETQ. The CDR3 covers 16 residues. V lost 2 bases to trimming and J lost 5 bases; unmatched junction nucleotides: 10. The chain's CDR3 is CASSFMGQLGNNEQFF. The DNA for the CDR3 is TGCGCCAGCAGCTTTATGGGACAGCTGGGGAACAATGAGCAGTTCTTC.

This clonotype was seen only a few times. V usage is TRBV7-2 and J usage is TRBJ2-1; the match to TRBD2 covers 7 bases. The V gene end was trimmed by 6 bases and the J gene end by 4 bases; junction bases not matched to a gene: 9. The germline V gene encodes CDR1 SGHTA and CDR2 FQGNSA. The CDR3 has 15 amino acids. CDR3 DNA sequence: TGTGCCAGCAGGTTGCGGGAGTCCCTTTACAATGAGCAGTTCTTC. Its protein product is CASRLRESLYNEQFF.

This clonotype has more than one count but fewer than ten. The rearrangement uses TRBV7-2 and TRBJ1-6, with unresolved D. Germline CDR1 is SGHTA and CDR2 is FQGNSA. The CDR3 consists of 15 residues. V dropped 2 bases and J dropped 7 bases, with 12 bases sitting between them. The CDR3, as DNA: TGTGCCAGCAGCTTAAATGGGCCAGGCAATTCACCCCTCCACTTT. Its translation: CASSLNGPGNSPLHF.

The table lists this clonotype with many counts. The gene calls are TRBV4-1 and TRBJ2-3; D is unresolved. Germline V CDR1 and CDR2: MGHRA, YSYEKL. V lost 1 base and J lost 6, with 8 bases in between. The CDR3 is made up of 13 amino acids. CDR3 region: CASSQVGRDTQYF. In nucleotides, the CDR3 is TGCGCCAGCAGCCAAGTTGGCAGGGATACGCAGTATTTT.

The V gene is TRBV5-4, the J gene TRBJ2-7; D gene unclear. The CDR3 consists of 15 residues. V was shortened by 0 bases and J by 2 bases, with 12 bases between the two germline ends. The germline V gene encodes CDR1 SGHNT and CDR2 YYREEE (reference sequence). The CDR3 loop is CASSLAGQIAYEQYF. The CDR3 nucleotides read TGTGCCAGCAGCTTGGCCGGCCAGATAGCCTACGAGCAGTACTTC.

The chain uses TRBV6-5 and TRBJ2-5, with unresolved D. Germline lookup yields CDR1 MNHEY and CDR2 SVGAGI. The CDR3 covers 16 residues. Trimming cost V 2 bases and J 1 base, with 14 bases left between them. The CDR3 coding sequence is TGTGCCAGCAGTTACGGAAGGCAGGCGACCCAAGAGACCCAGTACTTC. Amino acids: CASSYGRQATQETQYF.

This clonotype occurred a few times. CDR3 DNA sequence: TGCAGCGTTGTGACTAGCGGGAAAGGTGAGCAGTACTTC. Encoded protein: CSVVTSGKGEQYF. The V gene is TRBV29-1, the J gene TRBJ2-7, with TRBD2 identical over 11 bases. The CDR3 contains 13 residues. V dropped 4 bases and J dropped 7; count of bases not matched to a gene: 6. Germline values: CDR1 SQVTM, CDR2 ANQGSEA.

This clonotype was detected ten times or more. V usage is TRBV20-1 and J usage is TRBJ2-1; tentative D call: TRBD2 (5 bases). Germline values: CDR1 DFQATT, CDR2 SNEGSKA (reference sequence). V was pared by 3 bases and J by 4 bases, with 16 bases between. The CDR3 extends over 15 amino acids. The CDR3 here is CSASVWSGAYNEQFF. The DNA for the CDR3 is TGCAGTGCTAGCGTTTGGAGCGGTGCATACAATGAGCAGTTCTTC.